This TCR beta chain was sequenced in a study of blood T cell repertoires in COVID-19 (TCRdb year 2020). About the full investigation: Collaborator samples came from the United States, Italy and Spain and covered acute and convalescent phases of COVID-19. The material from the prospective study consisted of cDNA or gDNA derived from T cells, B-cell-depleted T cells, or PBMCs. The dataset comprised deeply sampled blood TCRbeta repertoires from subjects exposed to, actively infected with, or recovered from COVID-19. The repertoires were released in a freely available public database intended as a resource for research on the immune response to SARS-CoV-2. The samples were drawn from the first 160 participants of the ongoing ImmuneRACE study and from 950 to 1,500 subjects provided by 6 global collaborators. Nearly every sample came with metadata listing a de-identified subject ID, COVID-19 status, age in years and sex. Where HLA class I and class II types were available, the types were taken from metadata supplied by the sample provider, not from assay-based typing.

One collaborating source in Seattle enrolled patients during active infection and followed them longitudinally through the course of disease. Each collaborating institution followed its own protocols to collect whole blood in K2EDTA tubes. For TCRbeta analysis, collaborators shipped samples in one of three forms: frozen whole blood, isolated PBMCs, or DNA extracted from either of those sample types. With regard to this clone: The antigen it recognizes is unknown. Base qualities are not at hand, and no much larger clone is one base apart.

For CDR1 and CDR2, the germline V gene lists MNHEY and SVGAGI. The trim is 5 bases for V and 9 bases for J, with a gap of 8 bases between the germline ends. The CDR3 measures 12 amino acids from cysteine to phenylalanine. The retained sequence is limited to the CDR3, 36 bases, with the frame set at the first base. TCRbeta CDR3 regions were amplified from genomic DNA using the immunoSEQ Assay, a bias-controlled multiplex PCR. Per the authors' processing: Within the assay, amplification of reference gene primers was used to estimate how many nucleated cells each sample contained. To quantify the absolute abundance of each unique TCRbeta CDR3 rearrangement, sequence reads were collapsed and filtered. For each sample, productive Simpson clonality was calculated as the square root of Simpson's diversity index across productive rearrangements. TCRdb re-hosts the immuneACCESS table, in-frame sequences only. Its copies lack some clones; in the studies checked, an unresolved V gene accounts for under half of them, and the cause for the rest is not known. V and J calls and clone size are those listed in that table; D and trimming were worked out from the DNA. The sample includes 55,000 to 65,000 clones, with approximately 78% observed a single time. The ten largest clonotypes hold roughly 30% of the sample.

General study outcomes and caveats: The quantity of clinical and demographic metadata differed by source and by participant and was supplied without curation.

The sequenced material came from peripheral blood. The V gene is TRBV6-5 and the J gene is TRBJ1-6; TRBD1 is possibly the D segment (5 matching bases). The receptor's source is a man aged 55 to 70 with COVID-19, enrolled during active disease. For the CDR3, the sequence is CASSPRVSPLHF. The DNA sequence is given as TGTGCCAGCAGTCCCAGGGTTTCACCCCTCCACTTT.